One sample yielded the 23 T cell receptor beta chains listed below, sequenced in a study of cytomegalovirus exposure and HLA in healthy donors. PCR amplification relied on 60 Vbeta primers (plus 13 Jbeta primers). The data were produced by immunoSEQ multiplex PCR, yet TCRdb's version contains in-frame clones alone and is incomplete. The sample shows fewer than 200,000 clones, about 82% of them seen only once. Specimen: PBMCs. The receptors come from a woman aged 18-30 years in good health and CMV-seronegative.

In its sample, this clone was seen a few times. V gene TRBV7-6 combines with J gene TRBJ2-7, with 13 bases aligning to TRBD2. The V gene end was trimmed by 5 bases and the J gene end by 0 bases; junction bases not matched to a gene: 7. The CDR3 sequence is 17 residues long. Germline V gives CDR1 SGHVS, CDR2 FNYEAQ. The CDR3 DNA reads as TGTGCCAGCAGCCTAGGGACTAGCGGGATAAGCTCCTACGAGCAGTACTTC. Its translation is CASSLGTSGISSYEQYF.

The chain employs TRBV7-9 and TRBJ1-3; TRBD1 is a possible D gene (5 bases). Germline CDR1 SEHNR, CDR2 FQNEAQ (reference sequence). The CDR3 loop spans 16 amino acids. The CDR3 DNA follows: TGTACCTACTCACCCGGTGGGGGGGTCTCTGGAAACACCATATATTTT. Amino acids: CTYSPGGGVSGNTIYF.

The chain uses TRBV6-1 and TRBJ2-2; D might be TRBD2 (6 bases). V was clipped by 4 bases and J by 5 bases, with 14 bases between them. This CDR3 contains 15 residues. The germline CDR1 and CDR2 sequences are MNHNS and SASEGT. The CDR3 here is CASSALASVTGELFF. CDR3 DNA sequence: TGTGCCAGCAGTGCCCTCGCTAGCGTTACCGGGGAGCTGTTTTTT.

This chain joins TRBV7-8 and TRBJ2-1, with TRBD2 identical over 10 bases. The CDR3 has 14 residues. The germline gives CDR1 SGHVS, CDR2 FQNEAQ. V lost 6 bases to trimming and J lost 9 bases; unmatched junction nucleotides: 8. In nucleotides, the CDR3 is TGTGCCAGCAGGTCTCTAGCGGGAGTTGGTGAGCAGTTCTTC. Translated, it gives CASRSLAGVGEQFF.

V and J are TRBV5-1 and TRBJ1-5, with a possible D match to TRBD1 (6 bases). This CDR3 region has 13 residues. Germline CDR1 and CDR2: SGHRS and YFSETQ. Trimming stripped 4 bases from V and 5 bases from J, with 10 bases between. Here the CDR3 DNA reads TGCGCCAGCAGCCTGACAGGTTATCAGCCCCAGCATTTT. Translating gives CASSLTGYQPQHF.

This clone was seen only a few times. The chain combines TRBV19 with TRBJ2-2, with TRBD1 matching over 8 bases. Germline CDR1 is LNHDA and CDR2 is SQIVND (reference sequence). The CDR3 runs to 15 residues. The junction had 5 bases not matched to a gene; V was cut back by 7 bases and J by 1 base. The CDR3 reads CASNQGAGNTGELFF. CDR3 in DNA: TGTGCCAGTAATCAGGGGGCGGGGAACACCGGGGAGCTGTTTTTT.

J is TRBJ2-5 and V is TRBV7-9; no firm D call. V lost 1 base and J 2 bases, leaving 2 bases between the germline ends. The CDR3 sequence is 12 residues long. Germline V gives CDR1 SEHNR, CDR2 FQNEAQ (reference sequence). CDR3 in DNA: TGTGCCAGCAGCTTAGTACAAGAGACCCAGTACTTC. Its protein product is CASSLVQETQYF.

The rearrangement links TRBV11-2 to TRBJ2-2; no reliable D call. Germline V gives CDR1 SGHAT, CDR2 FQNNGV. CDR3 length: 15 residues. The V gene lost 0 bases and the J gene lost 4 bases, with 9 bases spanning the gap. CDR3: CASSLELGGTGELFF. In DNA, the CDR3 is TGTGCCAGCAGCTTAGAACTTGGTGGCACCGGGGAGCTGTTTTTT.

V is TRBV11-1 and J is TRBJ2-7, with a weak D call TRBD1 (6 bases). CDR3 length: 14 residues. Germline assignment: CDR1 SGHAT and CDR2 FQDESV (reference sequence). The V end lost 1 base, the J end lost 4 bases, and 11 bases lay between the germline ends. The DNA of the CDR3 is TGTGCCAGCAGCTTAGAAGTCAGGGGATACGAGCAGTACTTC. Protein product: CASSLEVRGYEQYF.

V gene TRBV11-2 combines with J gene TRBJ2-7; D possibly corresponds to TRBD2 (5 bases). The V end lost 1 base, the J end lost 0 bases, and 7 bases lay between the germline ends. The CDR3 is 14 residues long. The germline V gene encodes CDR1 SGHAT and CDR2 FQNNGV. This CDR3 is CASSLGGSSYEQYF. The CDR3 region has the DNA TGTGCCAGCAGCTTAGGTGGGAGCTCCTACGAGCAGTACTTC. Full variable domain (rest looked up from reference TRBV11-2 and TRBJ2-7): EAGVAQSPRYKIIEKRQSVAFWCNPISGHATLYWYQQILGQGPKLLIQFQNNGVVDDSQLPKDRFSAERLKGVDSTLKIQPAKLEDSAVYLCASSLGGSSYEQYFGPGTRLTVT.

The chain uses TRBV6-1 and TRBJ1-5, with D maybe TRBD1 (5 bases). CDR3 length equals 14 residues. Trimming left V 5 bases short and J 6 bases short, with 14 bases between. Germline values: CDR1 MNHNS, CDR2 SASEGT. The CDR3 DNA reads TGTGCCAGCAGTTTCGGGGGGACGGGTCAGCCCCAGCATTTT. Translating gives CASSFGGTGQPQHF.

As for this clone: This CDR3 fails to terminate in the conserved phenylalanine or tryptophan, so it likely reflects a read error. The DNA is left out, because the CDR3 cannot be placed on it with certainty; the CDR3 is given as TCRdb lists it. The chain links TRBV7-7 to TRBJ2-7; TRBD2 is the table's D call, not checked against the DNA. Including both end residues, the CDR3 is 11 amino acids long. CDR1 SSHAT and CDR2 FNYEAQ come from the germline V gene (reference sequence). The chain's CDR3 is CASSRQRGSEE.

The CDR3 spells CASSQNTDVQENTGELFF. For the CDR3, the DNA is TGTGCCAGCAGCCAGAACACAGACGTACAGGAGAACACCGGGGAGCTGTTTTTT. This chain connects TRBV4-2 to TRBJ2-2, with a possible D match to TRBD1 (5 bases). Between the trimmed V and J ends, which lost 3 bases and 1 base, there was a span of 18 bases. The CDR3 has 18 residues. CDR1 and CDR2 from the germline V gene are LGHNA and YNFKEQ.

The chain has TRBV7-2 and TRBJ2-1, with a possible D match to TRBD2 (6 bases). CDR3 length equals 15 residues. The germline V and J ends were trimmed by 9 bases and 7 bases, with 22 bases remaining between them. Germline V gene data show CDR1 as SGHTA and CDR2 as FQGNSA. CDR3 bases: TGTGCCAGTGTCGGAGTGTCGGGAGCTTGGAATGAGCAGTTCTTC. This gives the protein CASVGVSGAWNEQFF.

V gene TRBV6-5 combines with J gene TRBJ1-3, with a weak D call TRBD1 (5 bases). With 7 bases removed from V and 4 bases from J, the gap between germline ends came to 11 bases. CDR3 length: 13 residues. Germline V CDR1 and CDR2: MNHEY, SVGAGI. The CDR3 DNA follows: TGTGCCAGCACCCCGACAGCAGGAAACACCATATATTTT. Translation: CASTPTAGNTIYF.

This chain uses TRBV10-2 with TRBJ2-7; a weak D match, TRBD1 (6 bases). Germline V gives CDR1 WSHSY, CDR2 SAAADI. The CDR3 loop spans 12 amino acids. The V end lost 4 bases, the J end lost 5 bases, and 9 bases lay between the germline ends. The CDR3 bases are TGCGCCAGCAGTGTGGCAGGGGACGAGCAGTACTTC. As protein: CASSVAGDEQYF.

This clone appeared a single time. This chain uses TRBV5-6 with TRBJ2-7, with TRBD1 matching over 7 bases. The CDR3 is 15 residues long. V shed 2 bases, J shed 0 bases, and the junction held 5 bases outside the gene matches. Germline V gene data show CDR1 as SGHDT and CDR2 as YYEEEE. CDR3 loop: CASSLPGGISYEQYF. In nucleotides, the CDR3 is TGTGCCAGCAGCTTACCAGGGGGAATCTCCTACGAGCAGTACTTC.

This chain joins TRBV29-1 and TRBJ2-1, with unresolved D. The CDR3 totals 12 residues. Germline V gives CDR1 SQVTM, CDR2 ANQGSEA. V gave up 8 bases and J gave up 5 bases, with 13 bases separating them. The CDR3 sequence is CSLGHGDNEQFF. The DNA for the CDR3 is TGCAGCCTTGGCCACGGAGACAATGAGCAGTTCTTC.

The chain joins TRBV2 to TRBJ1-6; 7 bases are a match to TRBD1. The CDR3 sequence is 15 residues long. Germline V CDR1 and CDR2: SNHLY, FYNNEI. The V gene end was trimmed by 6 bases and the J gene end by 0 bases; junction bases not matched to a gene: 2. CDR3 region: CASRDRFSYNSPLHF. The CDR3, as DNA: TGTGCCAGCAGGGACAGGTTCTCCTATAATTCACCCCTCCACTTT.

The chain carries TRBV5-8 and TRBJ2-1, with D possibly being TRBD1 (5 bases). Trimming removed 4 bases from V and 9 bases from J, with 14 bases in between. Germline CDR1 is SGHTS and CDR2 is YDEGEE. The CDR3 consists of 13 residues. The CDR3 sequence: CASSRRPGAEQFF. CDR3 sequence (DNA): TGTGCCAGCAGCCGCAGACCTGGGGCTGAGCAGTTCTTC.

V usage is TRBV4-2 and J usage is TRBJ2-2; 13 bases line up with TRBD2. Germline V gene data show CDR1 as LGHNA and CDR2 as YNFKEQ. The CDR3 length is 16 residues. J was trimmed by 5 bases and V by 4 bases; bases with no gene match: 4. The CDR3 is CASSLPGLAGTGELFF. CDR3 coding DNA: TGTGCCAGCAGCCTCCCGGGACTAGCGGGAACCGGGGAGCTGTTTTTT.

The chain carries TRBV28 and TRBJ2-1, with 9 bases matching TRBD2. This CDR3 contains 15 residues. V was pared by 2 bases and J by 4 bases, with 3 bases of the junction left unmatched. Germline CDR1 is MDHEN and CDR2 is SYDVKM. CDR3 DNA: TGTGCCAGCAGTTTAGGCGGGAGGGATTACAATGAGCAGTTCTTC. Translated: CASSLGGRDYNEQFF. Full variable domain (rest looked up from reference TRBV28 and TRBJ2-1): DVKVTQSSRYLVKRTGEKVFLECVQDMDHENMFWYRQDPGLGLRLIYFSYDVKMKEKGDIPEGYSVSREKKERFSLILESASTNQTSMYLCASSLGGRDYNEQFFGPGTRLTVL.

J is TRBJ2-7 and V is TRBV5-1; 9 bases agree with TRBD1. Trimming cost V 5 bases and J 3 bases; bases outside gene matches: 9. The CDR3 spans 15 residues. The germline V gene encodes CDR1 SGHRS and CDR2 YFSETQ. CDR3 coding DNA: TGCGCCAGCAGGACCGGGACAGGGAATCGCTACGAGCAGTACTTC. Encoded protein: CASRTGTGNRYEQYF.